These 20 T cell receptor beta chains share one sample of origin, sequenced in a study of T cell clonality in common variable immunodeficiency. The table came from immunoSEQ multiplex PCR; TCRdb's copy has only in-frame clones and leaves some out. The data show 39,000 or so clones, with none appearing a single time. Sequencing was done on a sample of peripheral blood mononuclear cells. The origin of the receptors is a person between 18 and 75 years old in good health.

This clone was counted only a few times. Sequencing ends 3 residues short of the CDR3 end; the germline J gene provides the rest. The chain uses TRBV20-1 and TRBJ1-2; no definite D call. Between the trimmed V and J ends, which lost 6 bases and 6 bases, there was a span of 20 bases. The CDR3 length is 14 residues. The germline V gene has CDR1 DFQATT and CDR2 SNEGSKA (reference sequence). CDR3 DNA, as far as it was read: TGCAGTGCCAGTACCCACTACTCAAACCATGGC. Its translation: CSASTHYSNHG. The full CDR3 sequence reads CSASTHYSNHGYTF.

This clone appeared many times. Sequencing ends 3 residues short of the CDR3 end; the germline J gene provides the rest. The V gene is TRBV7-6, the J gene TRBJ2-3; 12 nucleotides align to TRBD2. The CDR3 runs 16 residues. The germline gives CDR1 SGHVS, CDR2 FNYEAQ. J gave up 4 bases and V 2 bases, and 4 bases lay outside the gene matches. The CDR3 here is CASSLTRLAGADTQYF. Partial CDR3 DNA: TGTGCCAGCAGCTTAACGAGACTAGCGGGAGCAGATACG.

This clone was recorded many times. The CDR3 end is not reached by the read, which stops 3 residues before it; the germline J gene fills it in. The genes are TRBV28 and TRBJ1-1; D is ambiguous. Trimming pared 5 bases from V and 7 bases from J, leaving 11 bases between. CDR3 length: 12 residues. CDR1 is MDHEN, CDR2 SYDVKM, per germline. This CDR3 reads CASSLASDEAFF. The CDR3 DNA, read in part, is TGTGCCAGCAGTCTCGCTAGCGATGAA. Supplemented by reference TRBV28 and TRBJ1-1, the full variable domain reads DVKVTQSSRYLVKRTGEKVFLECVQDMDHENMFWYRQDPGLGLRLIYFSYDVKMKEKGDIPEGYSVSREKKERFSLILESASTNQTSMYLCASSLASDEAFFGQGTRLTVV.

This clone was observed at least ten times. The read finishes 3 residues shy of the CDR3 end, and the germline J gene is used to complete it. The chain has TRBV7-2 and TRBJ2-3, with D unresolved. CDR1 is SGHTA, CDR2 FQGNSA, per germline. V was trimmed by 2 bases and J by 3 bases, leaving 9 bases between them. The CDR3 sequence is 14 residues long. The sequenced part of the CDR3 DNA is TGTGCCAGCAGCTTAATACTAAAGACAGATACG. Amino acid sequence: CASSLILKTDT. From start to end, the CDR3 is CASSLILKTDTQYF.

This clone appeared many times. The read stops 3 residues short of the end of the CDR3; the missing end is completed from the germline J gene. The chain combines TRBV19 with TRBJ2-1, with TRBD1 as a possible D gene (6 bases). This CDR3 region has 16 residues. Trimming cost V 8 bases and J 2 bases, with 19 bases left between them. The V gene's germline CDR1 is LNHDA and CDR2 SQIVND (reference sequence). Here the CDR3 reads CASENRVTSAYNEQFF. The DNA read from the CDR3 is TGTGCCAGTGAAAACAGGGTGACGAGCGCCTACAATGAG.

This clone showed up just a few times. The CDR3 is cut off 3 residues early in the read; its end comes from the germline J gene. V and J are TRBV18 and TRBJ1-2; the match to TRBD1 covers 7 bases. CDR3 length: 14 residues. Germline values: CDR1 KGHSH, CDR2 LQKENI. Germline trimming cut 3 bases from V and 5 bases from J; bases unmatched to any gene: 6. The part of the CDR3 DNA that was read is TGTGCCAGCTCACCCTCGCAGGGGGATTATGGC. Translation gives CASSPSQGDYG. The whole CDR3 protein is CASSPSQGDYGYTF.

This clone was detected many times. The CDR3 goes on 3 residues after the read ends, and that part is filled in from the germline J gene. The chain combines TRBV30 with TRBJ2-5, with a weak D call TRBD1 (6 bases). With 2 bases removed from V and 4 bases from J, the gap between germline ends came to 17 bases. The CDR3 has 15 residues. Germline CDR1 GTSNPN, CDR2 SVGIG (reference sequence). The CDR3 region is CAWSPTLGGRETQYF. Partial CDR3 DNA: TGTGCCTGGAGTCCCACCCTAGGGGGACGAGAGACC.

This clone was picked up many times. The missing CDR3 end, 3 residues past where the read stops, is filled in from the germline J gene. The genes are TRBV20-1 and TRBJ2-3, with a tentative D call TRBD2 (6 bases). With 3 bases removed from V and 0 bases from J, the gap between germline ends came to 13 bases. The CDR3 runs to 15 residues. Germline CDR1 is DFQATT and CDR2 is SNEGSKA (reference sequence). The sequenced CDR3 bases are TGCAGTGCTAGGAATGTGCGGGAAAGCACAGATACG. Protein product: CSARNVRESTDT. The whole CDR3 region reads CSARNVRESTDTQYF.

In the case of this clone: Sequencing ends 3 residues short of the CDR3 end; the germline J gene provides the rest. The genes are TRBV30 and TRBJ1-2; D gene uncertain. CDR1 and CDR2 from the germline V gene are GTSNPN and SVGIG (reference sequence). The CDR3 length is 15 residues. The sequenced CDR3 bases are TGTGCCTGGAACGGGGTTGCGGATCGCACAGATACC. This gives the protein CAWNGVADRTDT. The whole CDR3 is CAWNGVADRTDTYTF.

In regard to this clone: Coverage ceases 3 residues before the CDR3 finishes, and the germline J gene fills in the end. This chain uses TRBV20-1 with TRBJ2-7, with a tentative D call TRBD2 (5 bases). This CDR3 region has 13 residues. The V gene lost 3 bases and the J gene lost 6 bases, with 15 bases spanning the gap. CDR1 is DFQATT and CDR2 is SNEGSKA in the germline V gene (reference sequence). CDR3 DNA (partial): TGCAGTGCTAGGTCCCCTCTAGCTTCCGAG. This codes for CSARSPLASE. The complete CDR3 reads CSARSPLASEQYF.

With respect to this clone: The read gets to within 3 residues of the CDR3 end, and the germline J gene fills in the rest. The V and J genes are TRBV19 and TRBJ2-2; the match to TRBD1 covers 7 bases. The germline V gene encodes CDR1 LNHDA and CDR2 SQIVND (reference sequence). This CDR3 region has 14 residues. CDR3 sequence: CASKVPGQNSPLFF. The sequenced CDR3 bases are TGTGCCAGTAAAGTCCCGGGACAGAATTCACCG.

At least ten counts were recorded for this clone. Read data end 3 residues before the CDR3 end; the end is taken from the germline J gene. This sequence joins TRBV5-1 and TRBJ2-2, with 16 positions matching TRBD2. Trimming took 3 bases from V and 5 from J; bases not matched to a gene: 7. Germline V CDR1 and CDR2: SGHRS, YFSETQ. CDR3 length: 18 residues. This chain's CDR3 is CASSSLGTSGRGTGELFF. Incomplete CDR3 DNA: TGCGCCAGCAGCTCTCTAGGGACTAGCGGGAGGGGAACCGGGGAG.

The sample holds many counts of this clone. CDR3 loop: CASRDRSKNYGYTF. CDR3 DNA (partial): TGCGCCAGCAGGGACAGGAGTAAAAACTATGGC. The rearrangement joins TRBV5-1 to TRBJ1-2; 7 positions agree with TRBD1. The read comes to an end 3 residues before the CDR3 does, leaving the germline J gene to fill in the end. In germline, CDR1 is SGHRS, CDR2 YFSETQ. This CDR3 spans 14 amino acids. The V gene end was trimmed by 5 bases and the J gene end by 2 bases; junction bases not matched to a gene: 6.

This clone showed up just a few times. The sequenced CDR3 bases are TGTGCCAGCAGCTTAGCCCACCCAGGGAACACCTACGAG. Protein product: CASSLAHPGNTYE. Given in full, the CDR3 is CASSLAHPGNTYEQYF. The chain joins TRBV7-2 to TRBJ2-7; tentatively, D is TRBD1 (5 bases). Read sequence stops 3 residues before the CDR3 end, and the germline J gene provides the missing end. The V end was cut by 0 bases, the J end by 2 bases, with 14 bases between. CDR1 SGHTA and CDR2 FQGNSA come from the germline V gene. This CDR3 region has 16 residues.

Note on this clone: The read finishes 3 residues shy of the CDR3 end, and the germline J gene is used to complete it. The chain recombines TRBV18 with TRBJ2-1, with 7 nucleotides matching TRBD2. The CDR3 is 13 amino acids. V lost 3 bases, J lost 9 bases, and 5 bases stayed unmatched. CDR1 KGHSH and CDR2 LQKENI come from the germline V gene. This CDR3 is CASSPAGESEQFF. The sequenced part of the CDR3 DNA is TGTGCCAGCTCACCGGCGGGGGAGAGTGAG.

At least ten counts were recorded for this clone. The read terminates 3 residues ahead of where the CDR3 ends, so the germline J gene completes it. This chain connects TRBV5-1 to TRBJ2-2; unclear D gene. The V end was cut by 3 bases, the J end by 7 bases, with 4 bases between. This CDR3 spans 11 amino acids. Germline CDR1 reads SGHRS; CDR2 reads YFSETQ. This CDR3 is CASSSVGELFF. The sequenced CDR3 bases are TGCGCCAGCAGCTCGGTCGGGGAG.

This clone was counted many times. The CDR3 end is not reached by the read, which stops 3 residues before it; the germline J gene fills it in. The V call is TRBV5-8, the J call TRBJ2-1; the match to TRBD2 covers 9 bases. Germline V gene lookup returns CDR1 SGHTS and CDR2 YDEGEE. Germline trimming cut 5 bases from V and 4 bases from J; bases unmatched to any gene: 7. This CDR3 spans 15 amino acids. CDR3 bases read: TGTGCCAGCAGAGAAGGCGCGGGAGGGTACAATGAG. Amino acids: CASREGAGGYNE. The whole CDR3 sequence is CASREGAGGYNEQFF.

In this sample, this clone turned up many times. The DNA ends 3 residues before the CDR3 does, and the rest of the CDR3 is filled in from the germline J gene. V is TRBV19 and J is TRBJ2-3; the match to TRBD1 covers 8 bases. CDR1 is LNHDA, CDR2 SQIVND, per germline (reference sequence). This CDR3 is built from 13 residues. The V gene end was trimmed by 3 bases and the J gene end by 5 bases; junction bases not matched to a gene: 1. CDR3 DNA (partial): TGTGCCAGTAGTATCACAGGGGGAGATACG. It yields the protein CASSITGGDT. The CDR3 in full is CASSITGGDTQYF.

This clone was found many times. The read terminates 3 residues ahead of where the CDR3 ends, so the germline J gene completes it. V is TRBV5-1 and J is TRBJ1-1, with D unclear. Per germline, CDR1 SGHRS and CDR2 YFSETQ. V lost 4 bases to trimming and J lost 0 bases, with 7 bases between them. This CDR3 is built from 13 residues. This chain's CDR3 is CASSETVNTEAFF. CDR3 DNA (partial): TGCGCCAGCAGCGAAACGGTGAACACTGAA.

This clone was seen ten or more times. Sequencing ends 3 residues short of the CDR3 end; the germline J gene provides the rest. The V call is TRBV30, the J call TRBJ1-2; D unresolved. V lost 0 bases and J lost 4, with 12 bases in between. The CDR3 length is 14 residues. Germline V lookup: CDR1 GTSNPN, CDR2 SVGIG (reference sequence). CDR3 residues: CAWSVLRLSYGYTF. The sequenced CDR3 bases are TGTGCCTGGAGTGTATTAAGGTTATCCTATGGC.